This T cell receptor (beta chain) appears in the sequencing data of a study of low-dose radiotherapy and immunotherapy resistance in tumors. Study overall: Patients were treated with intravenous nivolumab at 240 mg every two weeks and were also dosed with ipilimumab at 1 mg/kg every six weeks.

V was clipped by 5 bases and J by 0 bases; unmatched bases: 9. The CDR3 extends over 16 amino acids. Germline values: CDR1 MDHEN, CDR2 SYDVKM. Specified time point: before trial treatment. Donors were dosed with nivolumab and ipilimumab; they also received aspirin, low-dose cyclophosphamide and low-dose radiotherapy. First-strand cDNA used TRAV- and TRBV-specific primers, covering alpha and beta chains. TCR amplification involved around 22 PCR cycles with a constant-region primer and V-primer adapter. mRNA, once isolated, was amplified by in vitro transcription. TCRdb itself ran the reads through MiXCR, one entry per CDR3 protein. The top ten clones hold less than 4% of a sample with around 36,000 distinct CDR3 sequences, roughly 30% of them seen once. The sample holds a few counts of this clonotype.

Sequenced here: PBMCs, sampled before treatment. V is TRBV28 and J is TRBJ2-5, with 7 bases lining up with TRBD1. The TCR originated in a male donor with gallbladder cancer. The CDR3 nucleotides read TGTGCCAGCAGTGGACGAAGACAGGGAAACCAAGAGACCCAGTACTTC. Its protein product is CASSGRRQGNQETQYF.